The following is a T cell receptor (beta chain) sequence with its context. Germline V lookup: CDR1 SGHDN, CDR2 FVKESK. V lost 5 bases, J lost 3 bases, and 17 bases lay in between. There are 15 residues in the CDR3. Clones were sequenced by immunoSEQ multiplex PCR, and TCRdb holds only the in-frame ones, with some missing. In the table there are approximately 250,000 clones, roughly 84% of which are singletons. These data originate in a study of blood T cell repertoires in COVID-19. The specimen sequenced was peripheral blood. V is TRBV14 and J is TRBJ2-7; D is possibly TRBD1 (6 bases). The TCR sequence derives from a man aged 60 to 75 with acute or convalescent COVID-19. The chain's CDR3 is CASSERTVRFYEQYF. As DNA, the CDR3 is TGTGCCAGCAGCGAAAGGACAGTGAGGTTCTACGAGCAGTACTTC.